The TCR beta chain under discussion was sequenced for a study of brain T cells in children with intractable seizures. Study-wide results and limits: Pre-surgery blood may have been undersampled, hiding some clones. HCMV serostatus was not known, and viral specificity came from CDR3 similarity only.

Surgery cases with the highest brain T cell transcript signatures were chosen for sequencing. This clone has just a few counts. Its antigen is not identified. The V gene's germline CDR1 is LNHNV and CDR2 YYDKDF (reference sequence). V lost 5 bases, J lost 0 bases, and 13 bases lay in between. The CDR3 covers 15 residues. This table comes from immunoSEQ multiplex PCR, and its TCRdb copy is limited to in-frame clones, with some not included. The sample holds tens of thousands of clones; 94% are singletons and the top ten take approximately 6.5%. This specimen was peripheral blood, taken at surgery. The sequence came from a boy younger than 18 with focal cortical dysplasia and intractable seizures. The chain couples TRBV15 to TRBJ1-2; D gene unclear. CDR3 region: CATSSGRRANYGYTF. The CDR3 nucleotides read TGTGCCACCAGCTCAGGACGCAGAGCTAACTATGGCTACACCTTC.